This TCR beta chain emerged from a study of blood T cell repertoires in COVID-19. Study summary: From T cells, B-cell-depleted T cells, or PBMCs came the material, which was cDNA or gDNA.

Germline values: CDR1 MNHEY, CDR2 SVGAGI. The CDR3 covers 15 residues. V trimming: 5 bases; J trimming: 5 bases; junction bases outside the gene matches: 11. The table came from immunoSEQ multiplex PCR; TCRdb's copy has only in-frame clones and leaves some out. The repertoire holds 150,000 to 200,000 clones, under 85% seen once, with roughly a sixth in the top ten. The source material was peripheral blood. The chain recombines TRBV6-5 with TRBJ2-7, with 8 nucleotides matching TRBD2. The TCR originated in a man between 60 and 70 years old with active or convalescent COVID-19. CDR3 region: CASSPTSGELDEQYF. CDR3 DNA: TGTGCCAGCAGTCCAACTAGCGGAGAATTGGACGAGCAGTACTTC.